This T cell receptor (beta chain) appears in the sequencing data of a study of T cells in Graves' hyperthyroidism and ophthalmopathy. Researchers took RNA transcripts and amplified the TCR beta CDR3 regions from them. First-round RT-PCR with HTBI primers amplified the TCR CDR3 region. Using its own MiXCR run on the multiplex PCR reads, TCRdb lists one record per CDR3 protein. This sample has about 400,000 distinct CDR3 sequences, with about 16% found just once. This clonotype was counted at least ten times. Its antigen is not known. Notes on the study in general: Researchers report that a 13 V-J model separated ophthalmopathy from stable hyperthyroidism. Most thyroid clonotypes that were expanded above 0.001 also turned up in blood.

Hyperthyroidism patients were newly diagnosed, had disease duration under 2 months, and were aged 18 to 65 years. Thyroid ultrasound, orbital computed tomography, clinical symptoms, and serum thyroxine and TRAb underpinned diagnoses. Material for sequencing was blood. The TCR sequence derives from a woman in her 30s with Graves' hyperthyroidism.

CDR3: CASSLTLGSVVETQYF. The CDR3 DNA sequence: TGTGCCAGCAGCTTAACCCTGGGTAGCGTTGTGGAGACCCAGTACTTC. The V call is TRBV11-1, the J call TRBJ2-5; a weak D match, TRBD2 (5 bases). V gave up 2 bases and J gave up 5 bases, with 18 bases separating them. CDR1 is SGHAT, CDR2 FQDESV, per germline (reference sequence). This CDR3 has 16 amino acids.